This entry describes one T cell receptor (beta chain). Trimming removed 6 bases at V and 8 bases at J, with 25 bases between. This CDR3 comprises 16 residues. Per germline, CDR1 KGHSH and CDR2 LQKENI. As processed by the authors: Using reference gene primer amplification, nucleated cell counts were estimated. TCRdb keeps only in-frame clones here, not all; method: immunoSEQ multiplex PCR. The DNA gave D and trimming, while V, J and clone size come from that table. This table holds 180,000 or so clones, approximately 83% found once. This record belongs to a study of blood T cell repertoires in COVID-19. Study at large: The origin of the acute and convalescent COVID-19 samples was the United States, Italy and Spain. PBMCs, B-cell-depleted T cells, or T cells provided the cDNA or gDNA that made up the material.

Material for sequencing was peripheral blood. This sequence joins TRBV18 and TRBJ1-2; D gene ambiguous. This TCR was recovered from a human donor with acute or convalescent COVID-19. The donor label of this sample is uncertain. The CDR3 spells CASSQAPWVPEGGYTF. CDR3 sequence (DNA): TGTGCCAGCTCCCAGGCGCCCTGGGTACCGGAGGGCGGCTACACCTTC.